This record looks at one TCR beta chain sequence and its context. What it recognizes is unknown. The V end lost 0 bases, the J end lost 0 bases, and 10 bases lay between the germline ends. CDR3 length equals 16 residues. Germline lookup yields CDR1 MNHEY and CDR2 SVGAGI. This sample is drawn from a study of beta chain features in type 1 diabetes. For the study at large: All samples yielded 100 million to 140 million examined sorted cells. Notes on the study in general: Within patients, naive, central memory and Treg TCRB repertoires seemed more similar than within healthy donors.

Expressed TCRB transcripts were sequenced, since all the RNA that had been isolated was reverse transcribed. Only in-frame clones appear in the TCRdb table, and some are missing; sequencing was by immunoSEQ multiplex PCR. Of 900,000 or so clones detected, about a sixth appear once; the ten largest clones hold roughly 0.025%. The clonotype originates from a young woman in good health. The sequencing sample was made of naive CD4+ T cells from blood. The chain joins TRBV6-5 to TRBJ2-3; D is uncertain. CDR3 DNA sequence: TGTGCCAGCAGTTACTCGGCTTGGCCTAGCACAGATACGCAGTATTTT. Protein: CASSYSAWPSTDTQYF.